These 12 T cell receptor beta chains came from one sample sequenced in a study of blood T cell repertoires in COVID-19. Using immunoSEQ multiplex PCR, the repertoire was profiled, and TCRdb retains in-frame clones only, with some absent. The sample carries over 250,000 clones, just under 90% recorded once. The sequencing sample was made of peripheral blood. All receptors come from a woman between 45 and 60 years old with COVID-19, enrolled during active disease.

The chain carries TRBV4-1 and TRBJ1-3, with TRBD1 as a possible D gene (6 bases). Trimming took 2 bases from V and 2 from J, leaving 10 bases between them. Germline CDR1 and CDR2: MGHRA and YSYEKL. The CDR3 totals 15 residues. Here the CDR3 reads CASSQPGAPGNTIYF. CDR3 DNA: TGCGCCAGCAGCCAACCAGGGGCTCCTGGAAACACCATATATTTT.

The genes are TRBV7-2 and TRBJ2-7; 7 positions agree with TRBD2. The V and J ends lost 1 base and 2 bases, in that order; junction bases with no gene match: 5. The germline CDR1 and CDR2 sequences are SGHTA and FQGNSA. CDR3 length: 15 residues. In DNA form, the CDR3 reads TGTGCCAGCAGCTTAGATCCTAGCGGAGCCTACGAGCAGTACTTC. Its translation is CASSLDPSGAYEQYF.

This clone is a singleton in its sample. J is TRBJ2-7 and V is TRBV10-3, with 8 positions matching TRBD1. Germline loops: CDR1 ENHRY, CDR2 SYGVKD. The J segment lost 5 bases and the V segment lost 4 bases, leaving 4 bases of the junction unmatched. The CDR3 has 13 residues. The CDR3 sequence: CAISGTGPDEQYF. The CDR3 DNA is TGTGCCATCAGTGGGACAGGGCCCGACGAGCAGTACTTC.

This chain joins TRBV2 and TRBJ1-1, with D perhaps TRBD1 (5 bases). V was clipped by 4 bases and J by 1 base, with 13 bases between them. CDR1 is SNHLY and CDR2 is FYNNEI in the germline V gene. CDR3 length: 15 residues. The CDR3 DNA follows: TGTGCCAGCAGTGTGGGGGGGAGAAAGAACACTGAAGCTTTCTTT. This codes for CASSVGGRKNTEAFF. Drawing the rest from reference TRBV2 and TRBJ1-1, the complete variable domain is EPEVTQTPSHQVTQMGQEVILRCVPISNHLYFYWYRQILGQKVEFLVSFYNNEISEKSEIFDDQFSVERPDGSNFTLKIRSTKLEDSAMYFCASSVGGRKNTEAFFGQGTRLTVV.

The chain has TRBV27 and TRBJ1-2, with 12 bases matching TRBD1. J was trimmed by 4 bases and V by 2 bases; bases with no gene match: 8. Germline V gives CDR1 MNHEY, CDR2 SMNVEV (reference sequence). This CDR3 comprises 17 residues. Here the CDR3 DNA reads TGTGCCAGCAGTTTAGTCGGGACAGGGGGCTGGGGCTATGGCTACACCTTC. As protein: CASSLVGTGGWGYGYTF.

CDR3 amino acids: CASSLTGQNIQYF. The DNA of the CDR3 is TGTGCCAGCAGTTTAACAGGGCAAAACATTCAGTACTTC. This chain links TRBV12-3 or TRBV12-4 with TRBJ2-4; possibly TRBD1 for D (6 bases). The V end was cut by 2 bases, the J end by 5 bases, with 7 bases between. The CDR3 consists of 13 residues.

V is TRBV5-1 and J is TRBJ1-1; D gene uncertain. This CDR3 region has 14 residues. The germline V and J ends were trimmed by 0 bases and 3 bases, with 9 bases remaining between them. Germline assignment: CDR1 SGHRS and CDR2 YFSETQ. This CDR3 reads CASSLADIDTEAFF. The CDR3 DNA follows: TGCGCCAGCAGCTTGGCTGACATTGACACTGAAGCTTTCTTT.

In nucleotides, the CDR3 is TGTGCCACCAGTTCCACCCGGGCTAGCGGCTACAATGAGCAGTTCTTC. Encoded protein: CATSSTRASGYNEQFF. The V and J genes are TRBV24-1 and TRBJ2-1; 7 bases match TRBD2. Germline CDR1 and CDR2: KGHDR and SFDVKD. The length of the CDR3 is 16 residues. V shed 6 bases and J 3 bases; nucleotides not matched to a gene: 10.

This sequence joins TRBV5-1 and TRBJ1-2; TRBD1 matches 7 bases. The CDR3 has 16 amino acids. The V gene end was trimmed by 0 bases and the J gene end by 2 bases; junction bases not matched to a gene: 7. CDR1 is SGHRS, CDR2 YFSETQ, per germline. In nucleotides, the CDR3 is TGCGCCAGCAGCTTGGGGGCCGGGACAGCCAACTATGGCTACACCTTC. It is translated as CASSLGAGTANYGYTF.

The chain has TRBV5-3 and TRBJ2-5; a weak D match, TRBD2 (5 bases). TRBV5-3 is annotated as an ORF whose role is uncertain. Deletions cut 3 bases from V and 2 bases from J, with 8 bases between. This CDR3 is built from 13 residues. The CDR3 reads CARSSRGQETQYF. The DNA of the CDR3 is TGTGCCAGAAGCTCCCGGGGACAAGAGACCCAGTACTTC.

Written as DNA, the CDR3 is TGTGCCTCCTTGGGGCAGACTAACTATGGCTACACCTTC. Its translation: CASLGQTNYGYTF. The chain combines TRBV6-5 with TRBJ1-2, with a tentative D call TRBD1 (5 bases). The CDR3 runs 13 residues. V was trimmed by 11 bases and J by 0 bases, leaving 13 bases between them. Germline CDR1 and CDR2: MNHEY and SVGAGI.

This chain connects TRBV5-4 to TRBJ2-7; 9 bases agree with TRBD2. V gave up 0 bases and J gave up 4 bases; unmatched junction bases: 2. The CDR3 has 14 amino acids. Per the germline V gene, CDR1 is SGHNT and CDR2 is YYREEE (reference sequence). DNA for the CDR3: TGTGCCAGCAGCTTGGGGGCGGGAGGGTACGAGCAGTACTTC. Its translation is CASSLGAGGYEQYF.